Listed here are 25 T cell receptor beta chains from one sample, sequenced in a study of shared T cell receptors in the human thymus. Sequencing used immunoSEQ multiplex PCR; TCRdb keeps in-frame clones, though not all of them. The top ten clones hold under 0.012% of a sample with roughly 710,000 clones, approximately 85% of them seen once. The sample was also linked to a second study, of human thymus T cells.

Sequenced material: thymocytes. The receptors derive from a girl under three years old with a congenital heart defect.

The rearrangement joins TRBV12-5 to TRBJ2-5, with TRBD2 as a possible D gene (5 bases). The V end lost 3 bases, the J end lost 2 bases, and 16 bases lay between the germline ends. The CDR3 is 16 amino acids. In germline, CDR1 is LGHNT, CDR2 FRNRAP. The CDR3 reads CASGFYREVYQETQYF. The CDR3 DNA is TGTGCTAGTGGTTTTTACCGGGAAGTCTATCAAGAGACCCAGTACTTC.

J is TRBJ1-1 and V is TRBV25-1; TRBD1 matches 9 bases. This CDR3 is built from 13 residues. The germline CDR1 and CDR2 sequences are MGHDK and SYGVNS. J was trimmed by 1 base and V by 8 bases; bases with no gene match: 2. In DNA form, the CDR3 reads TGTGCCAGCGCGGGACAGGGGAACACTGAAGCTTTCTTT. Its protein is CASAGQGNTEAFF.

The chain links TRBV7-3 to TRBJ2-7, with 8 bases matching TRBD1. The CDR3 is made up of 15 amino acids. V lost 5 bases to trimming and J lost 5 bases; unmatched junction nucleotides: 11. From germline, CDR1 is SGHTA and CDR2 FQGTGA. The CDR3 loop is CASSPYWTGFHEQYF. The DNA for the CDR3 is TGTGCCAGCAGCCCGTATTGGACAGGGTTCCACGAGCAGTACTTC.

The chain uses TRBV4-3 and TRBJ1-4; 7 nucleotides align to TRBD1. Trimming at V came to 0 bases and at J to 5 bases, leaving 6 bases not matched to a gene. This CDR3 spans 16 amino acids. The germline CDR1 and CDR2 sequences are LGHNA and YSLEER. The CDR3 DNA follows: TGCGCCAGCAGCCAAGATATGGGGACAGAAAATGAAAAACTGTTTTTT. Translation: CASSQDMGTENEKLFF.

This clone was seen a few times. This same CDR3 is encoded by further DNA sequences in the sample. The V gene is TRBV18, the J gene TRBJ1-6, with D perhaps matching TRBD1 (6 bases). Trimming removed 2 bases from V and 5 bases from J, with 19 bases in between. Germline V CDR1 and CDR2: KGHSH, LQKENI. The CDR3 loop spans 18 amino acids. The DNA of the CDR3 is TGTGCCAGCTCACCAATTCCTTTAACAGGGTACAATAATTCACCCCTCCACTTT. Translation gives CASSPIPLTGYNNSPLHF.

The V gene is TRBV4-2, the J gene TRBJ2-7; 8 bases are shared with TRBD1. The CDR3 has 15 residues. The ends lost 4 bases at V and 0 bases at J; junction bases unmatched: 5. CDR1 is LGHNA, CDR2 YNFKEQ, per germline. The CDR3 sequence is CASSPGGLDSYEQYF. CDR3 coding DNA: TGTGCCAGCAGCCCAGGGGGCTTGGACTCCTACGAGCAGTACTTC.

V gene TRBV15 combines with J gene TRBJ1-5, with no clear D. The CDR3 consists of 17 residues. The germline V and J ends were trimmed by 0 bases and 5 bases, with 17 bases remaining between them. Germline CDR1 reads LNHNV; CDR2 reads YYDKDF (reference sequence). The CDR3 spells CATSRDCAGLRDQPQHF. The DNA of the CDR3 is TGTGCCACCAGCAGAGATTGCGCAGGTCTGAGAGATCAGCCCCAGCATTTT. Drawing the rest from reference TRBV15 and TRBJ1-5, the complete variable domain is DAMVIQNPRYQVTQFGKPVTLSCSQTLNHNVMYWYQQKSSQAPKLLFHYYDKDFNNEADTPDNFQSRRPNTSFCFLDIRSPGLGDTAMYLCATSRDCAGLRDQPQHFGDGTRLSIL.

The CDR3 protein is CASSQEETVPSRRDNSPLHF. CDR3 in DNA: TGCGCCAGCAGCCAAGAGGAGACAGTTCCTTCGCGGAGGGATAATTCACCCCTCCACTTT. V and J are TRBV4-1 and TRBJ1-6, with a tentative D call TRBD1 (5 bases). Germline V CDR1 and CDR2: MGHRA, YSYEKL. This CDR3 spans 20 amino acids. V lost 0 bases and J lost 5, with 23 bases in between.

The chain combines TRBV28 with TRBJ2-1, with D hard to call. This CDR3 is built from 15 residues. Germline-derived CDR1 and CDR2 are MDHEN and SYDVKM. The V end lost 3 bases, the J end lost 0 bases, and 9 bases lay between the germline ends. DNA for the CDR3: TGTGCCAGCAGTTTGTTTACGAGCTCCTACAATGAGCAGTTCTTC. Translating it yields CASSLFTSSYNEQFF. The complete variable domain, with remaining parts taken from reference TRBV28 and TRBJ2-1, reads DVKVTQSSRYLVKRTGEKVFLECVQDMDHENMFWYRQDPGLGLRLIYFSYDVKMKEKGDIPEGYSVSREKKERFSLILESASTNQTSMYLCASSLFTSSYNEQFFGPGTRLTVL.

J is TRBJ1-2 and V is TRBV10-3; perhaps TRBD1 as D (6 bases). Germline V gives CDR1 ENHRY, CDR2 SYGVKD. The ends were cut back, 3 bases at V and 6 bases at J, with 14 bases in the middle. This CDR3 has 14 amino acids. CDR3 in DNA: TGTGCCATCAGTGATTACAGGGAATTAAATGGCTACACCTTC. This sequence encodes CAISDYRELNGYTF.

The genes are TRBV10-1 and TRBJ1-3, with 9 bases matching TRBD1. Germline V gives CDR1 WNHNN, CDR2 SYGVQD (reference sequence). The CDR3 covers 16 residues. With 5 bases clipped from V and 2 bases from J, the junction kept 7 bases outside the gene matches. The chain's CDR3 is CASSPRQGVAGNTIYF. DNA of the CDR3: TGCGCCAGCAGTCCACGACAGGGGGTGGCTGGAAACACCATATATTTT.

The chain couples TRBV28 to TRBJ1-2; maybe TRBD1 (5 bases). The CDR3 covers 13 residues. CDR1 and CDR2 from the germline V gene are MDHEN and SYDVKM. Trimming cost V 2 bases and J 6 bases, with 10 bases left between them. The CDR3 region has the DNA TGTGCCAGCAGTTTAGACAGAATTCATGGCTACACCTTC. Protein product: CASSLDRIHGYTF.

This chain joins TRBV7-8 and TRBJ2-7; D is unclear. This CDR3 has 15 amino acids. V gave up 5 bases and J gave up 3 bases, with 17 bases separating them. The germline CDR1 and CDR2 sequences are SGHVS and FQNEAQ. The CDR3 region is CASSPRPHRIYEQYF. The CDR3 coding sequence is TGTGCCAGCAGCCCTAGACCCCATCGGATCTACGAGCAGTACTTC.

The rearrangement links TRBV19 to TRBJ1-4, with 7 bases aligning to TRBD1. Trimming at V came to 4 bases and at J to 0 bases, leaving 5 bases not matched to a gene. This CDR3 has 16 residues. Germline-derived CDR1 and CDR2 are LNHDA and SQIVND (reference sequence). The CDR3 region is CASSKTGAPTNEKLFF. The CDR3 bases are TGTGCCAGTAGTAAAACAGGGGCACCAACTAATGAAAAACTGTTTTTT.

This chain connects TRBV7-6 to TRBJ2-7; 9 positions agree with TRBD1. The CDR3 runs to 16 residues. In germline, CDR1 is SGHVS, CDR2 FNYEAQ. The J segment lost 1 base and the V segment lost 0 bases, leaving 4 bases of the junction unmatched. The CDR3 spells CASSLARDRVSYEQYF. The CDR3 bases are TGTGCCAGCAGCTTAGCCCGGGACAGGGTATCCTACGAGCAGTACTTC.

This clone was recorded once. The chain is built from TRBV29-1 and TRBJ1-1; D possibly corresponds to TRBD1 (6 bases). Germline CDR1 and CDR2: SQVTM and ANQGSEA. CDR3 length: 13 amino acids. The germline V and J ends were trimmed by 7 bases and 5 bases, with 17 bases remaining between them. CDR3: CSGYQGLGTEAFF. For the CDR3, the DNA is TGCAGCGGCTACCAGGGGTTGGGTACTGAAGCTTTCTTT.

The gene calls are TRBV7-2 and TRBJ1-2; D not resolved. The CDR3 contains 15 residues. The germline V gene has CDR1 SGHTA and CDR2 FQGNSA. V was pared by 5 bases and J by 3 bases, with 16 bases between. The CDR3 loop reads CASSARGQVYYGYTF. The CDR3, as DNA: TGTGCCAGCAGCGCACGTGGGCAGGTCTACTATGGCTACACCTTC.

J is TRBJ2-3 and V is TRBV29-1; 8 bases map to TRBD2. V shed 6 bases and J 4 bases; nucleotides not matched to a gene: 18. The germline V gene encodes CDR1 SQVTM and CDR2 ANQGSEA. The CDR3 consists of 17 residues. The CDR3 protein is CSVPSGGPKRRSDTQYF. For the CDR3, the DNA is TGCAGCGTCCCTTCGGGGGGGCCGAAAAGGCGGTCAGATACGCAGTATTTT.

This rearrangement joins TRBV25-1 to TRBJ2-7; 10 bases fit TRBD1. This CDR3 has 14 amino acids. Germline CDR1 MGHDK, CDR2 SYGVNS. V lost 6 bases, J lost 1 base, and 3 bases stayed unmatched. The CDR3 reads CASRRDRGSYEQYF. In nucleotides, the CDR3 is TGTGCCAGCAGGCGGGACAGGGGATCCTACGAGCAGTACTTC.

This clone was counted between two and nine times. The chain uses TRBV18 and TRBJ2-5; D is possibly TRBD2 (6 bases). V lost 8 bases, J lost 3 bases, and 13 bases lay in between. This CDR3 has 13 amino acids. Germline CDR1 is KGHSH and CDR2 is LQKENI. The CDR3 loop is CASQGGEEETQYF. The DNA of the CDR3 is TGTGCCAGCCAGGGAGGAGAGGAAGAGACCCAGTACTTC.

This clone was found a few times. The chain recombines TRBV5-8 with TRBJ2-5; TRBD1 might be the D (6 bases). Germline V CDR1 and CDR2: SGHTS, YDEGEE. The length of the CDR3 is 17 residues. Deletions cut 2 bases from V and 5 bases from J, with 22 bases between. As DNA, the CDR3 is TGTGCCAGCAGCTTTGTCAGGGACAAGAGTTGGAGGGAGACCCAGTACTTC. Translated, it gives CASSFVRDKSWRETQYF.

The sample holds one count of this clone. The V gene is TRBV5-1, the J gene TRBJ1-2, with D possibly matching TRBD1 (5 bases). The germline CDR1 and CDR2 sequences are SGHRS and YFSETQ. There are 16 residues in the CDR3. V lost 4 bases, J lost 2 bases, and 18 bases lay in between. The CDR3 sequence is CASSPIIQDGNYGYTF. The CDR3 coding sequence is TGCGCCAGCAGCCCAATCATACAGGACGGGAACTATGGCTACACCTTC.

The V gene is TRBV5-4, the J gene TRBJ2-1, with TRBD1 matching over 11 bases. Looked up from germline, CDR1 is SGHNT and CDR2 is YYREEE (reference sequence). With 4 bases clipped from V and 3 bases from J, the junction kept 9 bases outside the gene matches. This CDR3 has 17 amino acids. The CDR3, as DNA: TGTGCCAGCAGCCTAACGGCCGGGACAGGGGGCTACAATGAGCAGTTCTTC. It specifies CASSLTAGTGGYNEQFF.

The chain employs TRBV10-3 and TRBJ2-5; 7 positions match TRBD1. The J call is uncertain, as TRBJ2-7 better fits the DNA end. The length of the CDR3 is 15 residues. Germline loops: CDR1 ENHRY, CDR2 SYGVKD. The CDR3 loop reads CAIALDRAGRDEQYF. The CDR3 DNA follows: TGTGCCATCGCCCTCGACAGGGCCGGTCGAGACGAGCAGTACTTC.

As DNA, the CDR3 is TGTGCCAGCAATAAACAGGGTGTTAAAAACACTGAAGCTTTCTTT. Translation: CASNKQGVKNTEAFF. The J gene is TRBJ1-1, the V gene TRBV6-1, with D possibly TRBD1 on 6 matching bases. Germline CDR1 is MNHNS and CDR2 is SASEGT. V lost 7 bases, J lost 2 bases, and 17 bases lay in between. The CDR3 covers 15 residues.